These T cell receptor beta chains were read from a single sample in a study of blood T cell repertoires in COVID-19. Sequenced by immunoSEQ multiplex PCR; TCRdb stores in-frame clones only, minus some. The data contain some 130,000 clones, 84% of them singletons. What was sequenced was peripheral blood. All receptors come from a man between 60 and 70 years old with acute or convalescent COVID-19. The CDR3 runs from the conserved cysteine through the conserved F or W. Fields, in order: CDR3 protein, CDR3 DNA, J gene, D gene, clone size, V gene. A D gene is named only where the DNA matches it firmly. Clone size appears in some rows only: once, few, many, or a class for an expanded clone.

cdr3_aa: CASSGDFTYEQYF
cdr3_nt: TGTGCCAGCTCAGGGGACTTCACCTACGAGCAGTACTTC
j_call: TRBJ2-7
d_call: NA
clone_size: NA
v_call: TRBV18

cdr3_aa: CASSHSGLANEQFF
cdr3_nt: TGTGCCAGCAGCCACTCGGGACTAGCGAATGAGCAGTTCTTC
j_call: TRBJ2-1
d_call: TRBD2
clone_size: NA
v_call: TRBV4-2

cdr3_aa: CASTSQGGTEAFF
cdr3_nt: TGTGCCAGCACGTCACAGGGTGGGACTGAAGCTTTCTTT
j_call: TRBJ1-1
d_call: NA
clone_size: NA
v_call: TRBV6-5

cdr3_aa: CASSRTSGRAYEQFF
cdr3_nt: TGTGCCAGCAGCCGGACTAGCGGGAGGGCCTATGAGCAGTTCTTC
j_call: TRBJ2-1
d_call: TRBD2
clone_size: NA
v_call: TRBV5-4

cdr3_aa: CASGQGPSYNEQFF
cdr3_nt: TGCGCCAGCGGGCAGGGGCCCTCCTACAATGAGCAGTTCTTC
j_call: TRBJ2-1
d_call: NA
clone_size: NA
v_call: TRBV5-1

cdr3_aa: CASSVGGTNTGELFF
cdr3_nt: TGTGCCAGCAGCGTAGGAGGGACGAACACCGGGGAGCTGTTTTTT
j_call: TRBJ2-2
d_call: NA
clone_size: NA
v_call: TRBV9

cdr3_aa: CASSSRQDQETQYF
cdr3_nt: TGTGCCAGCAGTTCGAGACAAGACCAGGAGACCCAGTACTTC
j_call: TRBJ2-5
d_call: NA
clone_size: NA
v_call: TRBV28

cdr3_aa: CAFIGAGGQDEQFF
cdr3_nt: TGTGCCTTTATAGGAGCGGGGGGGCAGGATGAGCAGTTCTTC
j_call: TRBJ2-1
d_call: TRBD2
clone_size: NA
v_call: TRBV2

cdr3_aa: CASSQGLGQGNTEAFF
cdr3_nt: TGTGCCAGCAGCCAAGGCCTGGGGCAGGGGAACACTGAAGCTTTCTTT
j_call: TRBJ1-1
d_call: NA
clone_size: NA
v_call: TRBV3-1/TRBV3-2

cdr3_aa: CASSLEVNEQFF
cdr3_nt: TGTGCCAGCTCCCTTGAGGTCAATGAGCAGTTCTTC
j_call: TRBJ2-1
d_call: NA
clone_size: NA
v_call: TRBV18

cdr3_aa: CASSLRGDGEQYF
cdr3_nt: TGTGCCAGCAGCTTACGAGGCGATGGAGAGCAGTACTTC
j_call: TRBJ2-7
d_call: NA
clone_size: NA
v_call: TRBV7-2

cdr3_aa: CASSFVQGQGVYGYTF
cdr3_nt: TGCGCCAGCAGCTTTGTCCAGGGACAGGGAGTCTATGGCTACACCTTC
j_call: TRBJ1-2
d_call: TRBD1
clone_size: NA
v_call: TRBV5-1

cdr3_aa: CASSKGRRSSYNEQFF
cdr3_nt: TGTGCCAGCAGCAAAGGGAGGCGGAGCTCCTACAATGAGCAGTTCTTC
j_call: TRBJ2-1
d_call: NA
clone_size: NA
v_call: TRBV21-1

cdr3_aa: CASSSRSSGSYEQYF
cdr3_nt: TGCGCCAGCAGCTCCCGGTCTAGCGGGAGTTACGAGCAGTACTTC
j_call: TRBJ2-7
d_call: TRBD2
clone_size: NA
v_call: TRBV5-1

cdr3_aa: CASSRGRGAQGGTEAFF
cdr3_nt: TGTGCCAGCAGCCGCGGGAGGGGGGCGCAAGGTGGTACTGAAGCTTTCTTT
j_call: TRBJ1-1
d_call: NA
clone_size: NA
v_call: TRBV7-9

cdr3_aa: CASSPNGVEKLFF
cdr3_nt: TGTGCCAGTAGTCCTAACGGGGTTGAAAAACTGTTTTTT
j_call: TRBJ1-4
d_call: NA
clone_size: NA
v_call: TRBV19

cdr3_aa: CASSQDRGPGDDGYTF
cdr3_nt: TGCGCCAGCAGCCAAGATCGAGGTCCGGGGGACGATGGCTACACCTTC
j_call: TRBJ1-2
d_call: NA
clone_size: NA
v_call: TRBV4-1

cdr3_aa: CASSLTGTGGNYGYTF
cdr3_nt: TGTGCCAGCAGTCTAACCGGGACAGGGGGAAACTATGGCTACACCTTC
j_call: TRBJ1-2
d_call: TRBD1
clone_size: once
v_call: TRBV28

cdr3_aa: CSVDLGLAPPRDTQYF
cdr3_nt: TGCAGCGTTGACCTCGGGCTAGCGCCCCCCCGTGATACGCAGTATTTT
j_call: TRBJ2-3
d_call: NA
clone_size: few
v_call: TRBV29-1

cdr3_aa: CASSRAGGSTDTQYF
cdr3_nt: TGTGCCAGCAGCCGAGCGGGGGGAAGCACAGATACGCAGTATTTT
j_call: TRBJ2-3
d_call: TRBD2
clone_size: NA
v_call: TRBV7-3

cdr3_aa: CASSPLPGQANYGYTF
cdr3_nt: TGCGCCAGCAGCCCATTACCGGGACAGGCAAACTATGGCTACACCTTC
j_call: TRBJ1-2
d_call: TRBD1
clone_size: NA
v_call: TRBV4-1

cdr3_aa: CASSESRGGRQIQYF
cdr3_nt: TGTGCCAGCAGTGAATCGAGGGGAGGGAGACAGATACAGTATTTT
j_call: TRBJ2-3
d_call: TRBD2
clone_size: NA
v_call: TRBV25-1

cdr3_aa: CASSSRREQYF
cdr3_nt: TGTGCCAGCAGTTCCAGGAGGGAGCAGTACTTC
j_call: TRBJ2-7
d_call: NA
clone_size: NA
v_call: TRBV12-3/TRBV12-4

cdr3_aa: CASSRAADTEAFF
cdr3_nt: TGTGCCAGCAGCCGGGCAGCCGACACTGAAGCTTTCTTT
j_call: TRBJ1-1
d_call: NA
clone_size: NA
v_call: TRBV14

cdr3_aa: CASSLSGLLGYEQFF
cdr3_nt: TGTGCCAGCAGCTTATCGGGACTCTTAGGTTATGAGCAGTTCTTC
j_call: TRBJ2-1
d_call: NA
clone_size: NA
v_call: TRBV7-3

cdr3_aa: CASSDQGTSGGTRLDEQYF
cdr3_nt: TGTGCCAGCAGTGACCAGGGGACTAGCGGGGGGACCAGGCTCGACGAGCAGTACTTC
j_call: TRBJ2-7
d_call: TRBD2
clone_size: NA
v_call: TRBV2

cdr3_aa: CASSPDWSGNSPLHF
cdr3_nt: TGTGCCAGCTCACCAGACTGGTCAGGGAATTCACCCCTCCACTTT
j_call: TRBJ1-6
d_call: NA
clone_size: NA
v_call: TRBV18

cdr3_aa: CASSTDRVEKLFF
cdr3_nt: TGCGCCAGCAGCACAGACAGGGTTGAAAAACTGTTTTTT
j_call: TRBJ1-4
d_call: TRBD1
clone_size: NA
v_call: TRBV5-1

cdr3_aa: CASGFSGTSGETQYF
cdr3_nt: TGTGCCAGCGGGTTTAGTGGGACTAGCGGTGAGACCCAGTACTTC
j_call: TRBJ2-5
d_call: TRBD2
clone_size: NA
v_call: TRBV9

cdr3_aa: CASSVSLAGNEQFF
cdr3_nt: TGCGCCAGCAGTGTATCGCTAGCGGGTAATGAGCAGTTCTTC
j_call: TRBJ2-1
d_call: TRBD2
clone_size: NA
v_call: TRBV10-1

cdr3_aa: CASSPQQAEAFF
cdr3_nt: TGTGCCAGCTCACCACAACAGGCTGAAGCTTTCTTT
j_call: TRBJ1-1
d_call: NA
clone_size: NA
v_call: TRBV18

cdr3_aa: CASSFRTADQPQHF
cdr3_nt: TGTGCCAGCAGTTTCAGGACTGCTGATCAGCCCCAGCATTTT
j_call: TRBJ1-5
d_call: NA
clone_size: NA
v_call: TRBV6-5

cdr3_aa: CASSEWDRDQPQHF
cdr3_nt: TGTGCCAGCAGTGAATGGGACAGGGATCAGCCCCAGCATTTT
j_call: TRBJ1-5
d_call: TRBD1
clone_size: NA
v_call: TRBV6-1